Presented here are 14 T cell receptor beta chains from one specimen sequenced in a study of Ad26.COV2.S vaccination and SARS-CoV-2 variants. The repertoire was sequenced with immunoSEQ multiplex PCR; TCRdb's copy has only in-frame clones and lacks some. The sample has about 380,000 clones; about 80% are singletons. Specified treatment: around 19 received Ad26.COV2.S at low or high dose, single or two shots; roughly 5 received placebo; per-sample allocation not given. Sample collection was performed on day 63 after the first vaccine or placebo injection. Specimen: peripheral blood, collected in a trial of Ad26.COV2.S vaccine versus placebo. Every receptor here comes from a person between 18 and 65 years old who received the Ad26.COV2.S COVID-19 vaccine or a placebo.

This clone was seen only a few times. V is TRBV5-8 and J is TRBJ1-5; TRBD1 might be the D (5 bases). CDR3 length: 12 residues. V dropped 6 bases and J dropped 4 bases, with 8 bases sitting between them. Germline V CDR1 and CDR2: SGHTS, YDEGEE. The CDR3 region is CASTWGNQPQHF. Here the CDR3 DNA reads TGTGCCAGCACTTGGGGGAATCAGCCCCAGCATTTT.

The chain is built from TRBV5-6 and TRBJ1-2; tentatively, D is TRBD1 (5 bases). The CDR3 runs to 14 residues. V was shortened by 0 bases and J by 1 base, with 7 bases between the two germline ends. Per the germline V gene, CDR1 is SGHDT and CDR2 is YYEEEE. The chain's CDR3 is CASSLAGSNYGYTF. CDR3 nucleotide sequence: TGTGCCAGCAGCTTGGCAGGGAGTAACTATGGCTACACCTTC.

The J gene is TRBJ2-3, the V gene TRBV12-5; tentative D call: TRBD1 (6 bases). CDR1 LGHNT and CDR2 FRNRAP come from the germline V gene. Trimming stripped 1 base from V and 4 bases from J, with 12 bases between. The CDR3 is 15 amino acids. The CDR3 DNA reads TGTGCTAGTGGTTTGGATACCAAGGGGGCAGATACGCAGTATTTT. Amino acid sequence: CASGLDTKGADTQYF.

A remark on this clone: A read error may be the cause here, since a much bigger clone is one base away. The chain carries TRBV12-3 or TRBV12-4 and TRBJ2-7; D unresolved. The CDR3 has 11 residues. V lost 4 bases, J lost 0 bases, and 1 base lay in between. In nucleotides, the CDR3 is TGTGCCAGCAGTTACTCCTACGAGCAGTACTTC. Its translation is CASSYSYEQYF.

The chain is built from TRBV28 and TRBJ1-4; D is uncertain. Germline values: CDR1 MDHEN, CDR2 SYDVKM. V was trimmed by 5 bases and J by 8 bases, leaving 15 bases between them. The CDR3 has 14 amino acids. CDR3 nucleotides: TGTGCCAGCAGTCCTCCGGGCCTAGGGGAAAAACTGTTTTTT. Its protein product is CASSPPGLGEKLFF. The full variable domain, in which reference TRBV28 and TRBJ1-4 provide the parts outside the CDR3, is DVKVTQSSRYLVKRTGEKVFLECVQDMDHENMFWYRQDPGLGLRLIYFSYDVKMKEKGDIPEGYSVSREKKERFSLILESASTNQTSMYLCASSPPGLGEKLFFGSGTQLSVL.

This clone has just a few counts. The CDR3 sequence is CASSPSLTGDRKLFF. In DNA form, the CDR3 reads TGTGCCAGCTCACCCAGTTTGACAGGGGATAGGAAACTGTTTTTT. This rearrangement joins TRBV18 to TRBJ1-4, with TRBD1 identical over 8 bases. Trimming took 3 bases from V and 11 from J; bases not matched to a gene: 11. This CDR3 spans 15 amino acids. Germline lookup yields CDR1 KGHSH and CDR2 LQKENI.

The gene calls are TRBV19 and TRBJ1-1; no reliable D call. V lost 5 bases to trimming and J lost 11 bases, with 12 bases between them. The CDR3 covers 11 residues. The germline V gene encodes CDR1 LNHDA and CDR2 SQIVND (reference sequence). The CDR3 spells CASSSTSVAFF. CDR3 DNA: TGTGCCAGTAGTTCGACCTCCGTGGCTTTCTTT.

The V and J genes are TRBV5-6 and TRBJ2-5; D unclear. The CDR3 runs 15 residues. The V gene's germline CDR1 is SGHDT and CDR2 YYEEEE. Trimming removed 1 base at V and 4 bases at J, with 14 bases between. CDR3 DNA: TGTGCCAGCAGCTTGTTTACAGCGTGGACAGAGACCCAGTACTTC. This codes for CASSLFTAWTETQYF.

The rearrangement links TRBV14 to TRBJ2-7; no clear D. Per the germline V gene, CDR1 is SGHDN and CDR2 is FVKESK. The V end was cut by 3 bases, the J end by 3 bases, with 6 bases between. The CDR3 loop spans 12 amino acids. CDR3 residues: CASSHTGYEQYF. The CDR3 region has the DNA TGTGCCAGCAGCCACACCGGCTACGAGCAGTACTTC.

The chain links TRBV5-1 to TRBJ1-3; D may be TRBD1 (5 bases). There are 15 residues in the CDR3. Trimming pared 4 bases from V and 0 bases from J, leaving 11 bases between. CDR1 is SGHRS and CDR2 is YFSETQ in the germline V gene. This CDR3 is CASSPGPISGNTIYF. CDR3 bases: TGCGCCAGCAGCCCAGGGCCCATCTCTGGAAACACCATATATTTT.

V usage is TRBV12-3 or TRBV12-4 and J usage is TRBJ1-5, with a possible D match to TRBD1 (6 bases). Trimming removed 6 bases from V and 2 bases from J, with 8 bases in between. The CDR3 has 13 amino acids. In nucleotides, the CDR3 is TGTGCCAGCAGAAACAGGGGCAATCAGCCCCAGCATTTT. Amino acids: CASRNRGNQPQHF.

J is TRBJ2-7 and V is TRBV10-1; 9 nucleotides align to TRBD2. The CDR3 consists of 17 residues. Unmatched junction bases numbered 6, after V lost 0 bases and J lost 0 bases. The germline CDR1 and CDR2 sequences are WNHNN and SYGVQD (reference sequence). The DNA of the CDR3 is TGCGCCAGCAGTGAGTCGGTCCTAGCGGGGAGCTCCTACGAGCAGTACTTC. It codes for CASSESVLAGSSYEQYF.

V gene TRBV5-1 combines with J gene TRBJ1-3; 7 positions agree with TRBD1. CDR1 SGHRS and CDR2 YFSETQ come from the germline V gene. The length of the CDR3 is 14 residues. The V and J ends lost 1 base and 10 bases, in that order; junction bases with no gene match: 8. CDR3 sequence reads: CASSLMFQGGTIYF. The CDR3, as DNA: TGCGCCAGCAGCTTGATGTTCCAGGGGGGAACCATATATTTT.

The V and J genes are TRBV12-3 or TRBV12-4 and TRBJ1-4; D is possibly TRBD1 (5 bases). Trimming cost V 7 bases and J 10 bases, with 16 bases left between them. The CDR3 has 13 residues. The CDR3 sequence is CASNRDGSRKLFF. CDR3 DNA: TGTGCCAGCAATAGGGACGGCAGCCGAAAACTGTTTTTT.